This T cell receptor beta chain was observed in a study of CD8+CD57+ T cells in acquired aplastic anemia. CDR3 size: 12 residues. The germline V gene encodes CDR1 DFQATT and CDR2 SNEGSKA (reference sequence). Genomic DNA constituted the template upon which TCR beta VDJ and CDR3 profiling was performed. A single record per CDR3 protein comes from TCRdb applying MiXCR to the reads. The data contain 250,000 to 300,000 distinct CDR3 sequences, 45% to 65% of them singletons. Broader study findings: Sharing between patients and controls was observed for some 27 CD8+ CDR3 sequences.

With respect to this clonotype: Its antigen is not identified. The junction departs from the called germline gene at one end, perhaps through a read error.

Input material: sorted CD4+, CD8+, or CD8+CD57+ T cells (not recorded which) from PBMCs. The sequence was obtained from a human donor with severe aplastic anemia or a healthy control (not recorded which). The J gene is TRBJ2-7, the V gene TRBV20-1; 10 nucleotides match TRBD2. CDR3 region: CSALTTSGNSYF. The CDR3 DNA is TGCAGTGCCCTAACAACTAGCGGGAATTCATATTTC.